This TCR beta chain originates from a study of blood T cell repertoires in COVID-19. Study background: Samples came from the United States, Italy and Spain, spanning acute and convalescent COVID-19. PBMCs, B-cell-depleted T cells, or T cells were the source of the cDNA or gDNA that made up the material.

Authors' processing steps: Amplification of reference gene primers provided the estimated nucleated cell counts. TCRdb keeps only in-frame clones here, not all; method: immunoSEQ multiplex PCR. V and J calls plus clone size are reproduced from that table; the DNA served to infer D and trimming. The top ten hold 11% to 15% of the sample, which has about 55,000 clones, approximately 84% seen once. Per germline, CDR1 SGHTS and CDR2 YDEGEE. The CDR3 extends over 16 amino acids. With 4 bases removed from V and 0 bases from J, the gap between germline ends came to 13 bases. This clone came up a few times. The specimen was peripheral blood. The clonotype originates from a human donor in a cohort sampled during active COVID-19. This chain joins TRBV5-8 and TRBJ2-2; no reliable D call. CDR3 coding DNA: TGTGCCAGCAGCAAGCGATCCGGCGCGAACACCGGGGAGCTGTTTTTT. Protein: CASSKRSGANTGELFF.